This TCR beta chain was sequenced for a study of shared clonotypes between healthy human individuals. Study-wide context: Each donor contributed plates that comprised three CD4 naive, three CD4 memory, two CD8 naive and one CD8 memory.

Researchers partitioned CD4+ cells into CD45RA+ naive and CD45RA-negative memory subsets. Sorted-subset replicate PCR reactions were performed with about 190 ng DNA, corresponding to roughly 30,000 T cell genomes. Profiling relied on immunoSEQ multiplex PCR, and the TCRdb table lists in-frame clones only, not all of them. The sample gives about 2.3 million clones, approximately 93% of which show up once; about 0.37% is in the top ten. Germline-derived CDR1 and CDR2 are LNHDA and SQIVND (reference sequence). The trim removed 10 bases at V and 1 base at J, leaving 11 bases unmatched. The CDR3 is made up of 16 amino acids. This clone appeared a single time.

This clonotype was sampled from a man younger than 35 in good health. Some clones in this sample may be carry-over from other donors' samples. Sequenced: naive CD4+ T cells from PBMCs. Sample subset: CD45RA+ positively selected. The gene calls are TRBV19 and TRBJ2-3; TRBD2 aligns across 10 bases. CDR3 loop: CATKRTGTSGTDTQYF. CDR3 DNA: TGTGCCACTAAGCGTACCGGGACTAGCGGCACAGATACGCAGTATTTT.